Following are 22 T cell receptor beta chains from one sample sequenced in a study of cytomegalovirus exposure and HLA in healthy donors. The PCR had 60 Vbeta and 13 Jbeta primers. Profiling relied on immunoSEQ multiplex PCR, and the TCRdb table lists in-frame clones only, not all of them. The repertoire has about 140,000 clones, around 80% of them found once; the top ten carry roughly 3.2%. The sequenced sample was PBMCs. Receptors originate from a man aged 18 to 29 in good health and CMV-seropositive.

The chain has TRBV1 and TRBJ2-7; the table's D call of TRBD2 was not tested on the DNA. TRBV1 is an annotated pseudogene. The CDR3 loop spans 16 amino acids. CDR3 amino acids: CTSPPPKPRLVCEQYF. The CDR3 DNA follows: TGCACCAGCCCTCCTCCCAAACCCCGGCTAGTTTGTGAGCAGTACTTC.

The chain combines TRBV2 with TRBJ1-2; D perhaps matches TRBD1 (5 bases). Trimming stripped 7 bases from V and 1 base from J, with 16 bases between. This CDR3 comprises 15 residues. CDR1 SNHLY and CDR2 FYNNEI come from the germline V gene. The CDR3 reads CASKIRGKGNYGYTF. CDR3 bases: TGTGCCAGCAAGATACGGGGGAAAGGTAACTATGGCTACACCTTC.

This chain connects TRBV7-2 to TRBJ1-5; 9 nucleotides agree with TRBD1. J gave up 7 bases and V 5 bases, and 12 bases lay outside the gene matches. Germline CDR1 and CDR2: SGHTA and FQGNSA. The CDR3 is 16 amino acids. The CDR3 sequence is CASSIGLDRGRQPQHF. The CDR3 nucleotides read TGTGCCAGCAGCATAGGCCTGGACAGGGGAAGGCAGCCCCAGCATTTT.

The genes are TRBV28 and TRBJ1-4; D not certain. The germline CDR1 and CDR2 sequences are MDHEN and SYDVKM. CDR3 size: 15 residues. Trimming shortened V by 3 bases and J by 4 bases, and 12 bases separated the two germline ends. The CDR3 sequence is CASSFFGQVNEKLFF. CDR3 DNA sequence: TGTGCCAGCAGTTTCTTTGGGCAGGTTAATGAAAAACTGTTTTTT.

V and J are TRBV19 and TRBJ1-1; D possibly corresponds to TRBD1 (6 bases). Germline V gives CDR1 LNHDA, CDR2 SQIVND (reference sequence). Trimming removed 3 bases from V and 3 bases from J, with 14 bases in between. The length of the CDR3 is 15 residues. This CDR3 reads CASSMSTGGYTEAFF. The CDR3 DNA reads TGTGCCAGTAGTATGTCGACAGGAGGATACACTGAAGCTTTCTTT.

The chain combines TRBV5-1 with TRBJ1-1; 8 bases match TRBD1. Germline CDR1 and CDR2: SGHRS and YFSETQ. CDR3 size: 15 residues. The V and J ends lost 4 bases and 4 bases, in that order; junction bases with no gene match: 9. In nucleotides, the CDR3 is TGCGCCAGCAGCGCACAGGGGGGCTCTGCCACTGAAGCTTTCTTT. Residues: CASSAQGGSATEAFF.

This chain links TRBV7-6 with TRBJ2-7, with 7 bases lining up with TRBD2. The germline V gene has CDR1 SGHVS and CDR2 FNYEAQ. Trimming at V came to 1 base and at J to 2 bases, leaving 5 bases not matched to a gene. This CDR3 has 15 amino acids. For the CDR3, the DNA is TGTGCCAGCAGCTTAGGTGGGGGAGGGCCCTACGAGCAGTACTTC. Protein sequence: CASSLGGGGPYEQYF. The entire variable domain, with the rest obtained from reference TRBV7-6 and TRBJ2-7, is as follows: GAGVSQSPRYKVTKRGQDVALRCDPISGHVSLYWYRQALGQGPEFLTYFNYEAQQDKSGLPNDRFSAERPEGSISTLTIQRTEQRDSAMYRCASSLGGGGPYEQYFGPGTRLTVT.

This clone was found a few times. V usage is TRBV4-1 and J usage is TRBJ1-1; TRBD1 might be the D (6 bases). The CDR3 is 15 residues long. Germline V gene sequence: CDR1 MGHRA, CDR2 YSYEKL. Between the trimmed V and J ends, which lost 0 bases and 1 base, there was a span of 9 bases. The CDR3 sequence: CASSQENRANTEAFF. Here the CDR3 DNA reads TGCGCCAGCAGCCAAGAAAACAGGGCGAACACTGAAGCTTTCTTT.

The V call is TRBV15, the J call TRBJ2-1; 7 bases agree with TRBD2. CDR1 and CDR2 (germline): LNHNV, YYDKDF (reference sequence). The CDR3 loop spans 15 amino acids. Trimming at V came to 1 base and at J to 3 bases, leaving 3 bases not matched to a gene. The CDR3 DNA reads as TGTGCCACCAGCAGAGCGGGGGGTGGCTACAATGAGCAGTTCTTC. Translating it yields CATSRAGGGYNEQFF.

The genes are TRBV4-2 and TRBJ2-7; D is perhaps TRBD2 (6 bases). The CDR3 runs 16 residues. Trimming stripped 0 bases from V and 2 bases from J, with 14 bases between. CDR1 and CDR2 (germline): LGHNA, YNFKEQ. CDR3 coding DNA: TGTGCCAGCAGCCAAGAATTTGGAGGGAGAGCCTACGAGCAGTACTTC. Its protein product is CASSQEFGGRAYEQYF.

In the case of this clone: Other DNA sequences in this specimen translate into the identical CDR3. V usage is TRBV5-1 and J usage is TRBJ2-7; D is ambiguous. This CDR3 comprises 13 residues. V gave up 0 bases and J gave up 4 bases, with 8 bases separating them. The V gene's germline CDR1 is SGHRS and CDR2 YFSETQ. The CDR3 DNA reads TGCGCCAGCAGCTTGGCAGGCACATACGAGCAGTACTTC. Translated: CASSLAGTYEQYF. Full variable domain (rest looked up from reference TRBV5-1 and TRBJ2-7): KAGVTQTPRYLIKTRGQQVTLSCSPISGHRSVSWYQQTPGQGLQFLFEYFSETQRNKGNFPGRFSGRQFSNSRSEMNVSTLELGDSALYLCASSLAGTYEQYFGPGTRLTVT.

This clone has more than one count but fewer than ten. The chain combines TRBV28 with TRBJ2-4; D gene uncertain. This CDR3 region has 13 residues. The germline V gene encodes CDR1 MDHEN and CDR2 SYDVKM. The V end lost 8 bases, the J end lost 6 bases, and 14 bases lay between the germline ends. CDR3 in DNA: TGTGCCAGCTTCTCTGGGCAAATAAACATTCAGTACTTC. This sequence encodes CASFSGQINIQYF. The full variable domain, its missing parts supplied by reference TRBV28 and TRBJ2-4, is DVKVTQSSRYLVKRTGEKVFLECVQDMDHENMFWYRQDPGLGLRLIYFSYDVKMKEKGDIPEGYSVSREKKERFSLILESASTNQTSMYLCASFSGQINIQYFGAGTRLSVL.

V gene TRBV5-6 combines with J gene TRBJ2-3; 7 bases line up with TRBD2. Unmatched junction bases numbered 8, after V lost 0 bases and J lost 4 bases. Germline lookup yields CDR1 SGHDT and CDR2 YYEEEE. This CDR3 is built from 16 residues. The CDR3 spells CASSLAVVGGPDTQYF. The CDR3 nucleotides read TGTGCCAGCAGCTTGGCCGTGGTGGGAGGGCCAGATACGCAGTATTTT.

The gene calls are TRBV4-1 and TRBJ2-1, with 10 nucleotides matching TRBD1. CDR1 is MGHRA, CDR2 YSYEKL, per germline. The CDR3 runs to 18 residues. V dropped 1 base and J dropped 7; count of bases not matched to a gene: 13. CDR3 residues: CASSQGRVTGQGTNEQFF. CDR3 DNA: TGCGCCAGCAGCCAAGGTCGAGTAACGGGACAGGGGACTAATGAGCAGTTCTTC.

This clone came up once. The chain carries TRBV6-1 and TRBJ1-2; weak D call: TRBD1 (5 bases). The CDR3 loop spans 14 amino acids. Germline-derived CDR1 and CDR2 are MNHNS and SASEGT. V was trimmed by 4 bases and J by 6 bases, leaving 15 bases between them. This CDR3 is CASSAPMGLDGYTF. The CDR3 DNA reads TGTGCCAGCAGTGCACCGATGGGGCTAGATGGCTACACCTTC.

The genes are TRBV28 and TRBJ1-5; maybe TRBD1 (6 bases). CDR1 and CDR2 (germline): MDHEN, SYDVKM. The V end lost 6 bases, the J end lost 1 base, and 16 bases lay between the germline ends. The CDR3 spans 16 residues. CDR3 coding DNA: TGTGCCAGCAGCGGATGGGGGGGCACAAGCAATCAGCCCCAGCATTTT. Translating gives CASSGWGGTSNQPQHF.

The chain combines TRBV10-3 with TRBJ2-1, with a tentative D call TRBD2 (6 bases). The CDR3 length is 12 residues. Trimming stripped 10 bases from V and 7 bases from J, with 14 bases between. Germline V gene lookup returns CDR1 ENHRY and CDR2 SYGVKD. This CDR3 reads CATAGPENEQFF. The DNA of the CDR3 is TGTGCCACTGCGGGACCAGAAAATGAGCAGTTCTTC.

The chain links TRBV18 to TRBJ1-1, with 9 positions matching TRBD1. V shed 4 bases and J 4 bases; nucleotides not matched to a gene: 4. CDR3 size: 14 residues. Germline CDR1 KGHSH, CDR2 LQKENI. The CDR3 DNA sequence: TGTGCCAGCTCACGGACGACAGGGGGCACTGAAGCTTTCTTT. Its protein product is CASSRTTGGTEAFF.

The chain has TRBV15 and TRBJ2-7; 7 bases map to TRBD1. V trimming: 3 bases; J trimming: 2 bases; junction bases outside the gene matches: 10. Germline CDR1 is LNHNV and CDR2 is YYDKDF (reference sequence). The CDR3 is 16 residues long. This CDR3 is CATSSEDRTLPYEQYF. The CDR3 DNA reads TGTGCCACCAGCAGTGAGGACAGGACGCTCCCCTACGAGCAGTACTTC.

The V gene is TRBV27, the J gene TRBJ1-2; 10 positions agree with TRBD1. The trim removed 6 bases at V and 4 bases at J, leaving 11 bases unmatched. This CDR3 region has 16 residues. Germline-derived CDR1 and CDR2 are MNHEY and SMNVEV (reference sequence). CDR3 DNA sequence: TGTGCCAGCAGCCCCCGGACAGGGGGTTTACCCTATGGCTACACCTTC. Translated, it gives CASSPRTGGLPYGYTF.

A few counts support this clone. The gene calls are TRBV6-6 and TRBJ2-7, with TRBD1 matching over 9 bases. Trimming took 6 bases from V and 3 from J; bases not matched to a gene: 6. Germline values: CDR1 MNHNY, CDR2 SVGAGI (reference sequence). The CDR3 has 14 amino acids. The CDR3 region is CASRPRQGDYEQYF. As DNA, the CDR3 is TGTGCCAGCAGGCCCCGACAGGGGGACTACGAGCAGTACTTC.

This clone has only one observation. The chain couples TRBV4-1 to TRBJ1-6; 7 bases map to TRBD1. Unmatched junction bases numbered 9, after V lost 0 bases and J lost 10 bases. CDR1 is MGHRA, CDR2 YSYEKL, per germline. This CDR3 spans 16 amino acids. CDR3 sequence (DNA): TGCGCCAGCAGCCAAGACTATAAGGGGGCGGGATCACCCCTCCACTTT. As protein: CASSQDYKGAGSPLHF.